This T cell receptor beta chain originates from a study of cytomegalovirus exposure and HLA in healthy donors. This clone was observed a few times. Antigen: not known. This PCR relied on a set of 60 Vbeta primers and 13 Jbeta primers. Some clones are missing from TCRdb's copy, which holds only in-frame ones; the method was immunoSEQ multiplex PCR. The sample yields over 250,000 clones, more than 55% seen once. Germline CDR1 SGHRS, CDR2 YFSETQ. V gave up 3 bases and J gave up 3 bases; unmatched junction bases: 4. The CDR3 length is 14 residues. General study points: HLA alleles were associated with 15,000 to 20,000 TCR beta sequences in a later analysis at 0.05 false discovery rate. Testing in vitro showed a few CMV-associated chains specific for CMV antigens. A later analysis by the authors found several of the most significant clusters apparently linked to common viral pathogens. Most TCR sequences were seen very rarely across donors, but some public TCRs occurred in many.

The receptor comes from a female donor in good health and CMV-seronegative. The sample taken for sequencing was PBMCs. The chain links TRBV5-1 to TRBJ2-7, with TRBD1 identical over 9 bases. The CDR3: CASSSRTGVYEQYF. DNA of the CDR3: TGCGCCAGCAGCTCCCGGACAGGGGTCTACGAGCAGTACTTC.